The TCR beta chain described here comes from a study of blood T cell repertoires in COVID-19. Study overall: Whether acute or convalescent, the COVID-19 samples came from the United States, Italy and Spain. T cells, B-cell-depleted T cells, or PBMCs provided the cDNA or gDNA that served as material.

Sequencing was performed with immunoSEQ multiplex PCR; in TCRdb, only in-frame clones are kept and a portion is missing. The top ten hold around 1.7% of the sample, which has 200,000 to 250,000 clones, just over 85% seen once. The germline V and J ends were trimmed by 1 base and 1 base, with 5 bases remaining between them. This CDR3 contains 14 residues. Germline V CDR1 and CDR2: SGHNT, YYREEE (reference sequence). The sample consisted of PBMCs or T cells enriched from blood (not recorded which). The clonotype was recovered from a man aged 35 to 55 who had recovered from COVID-19. The V and J genes are TRBV5-4 and TRBJ2-2, with D unresolved. Here the CDR3 DNA reads TGTGCCAGCAGCTTGAACAAGAACACCGGGGAGCTGTTTTTT. It codes for CASSLNKNTGELFF.